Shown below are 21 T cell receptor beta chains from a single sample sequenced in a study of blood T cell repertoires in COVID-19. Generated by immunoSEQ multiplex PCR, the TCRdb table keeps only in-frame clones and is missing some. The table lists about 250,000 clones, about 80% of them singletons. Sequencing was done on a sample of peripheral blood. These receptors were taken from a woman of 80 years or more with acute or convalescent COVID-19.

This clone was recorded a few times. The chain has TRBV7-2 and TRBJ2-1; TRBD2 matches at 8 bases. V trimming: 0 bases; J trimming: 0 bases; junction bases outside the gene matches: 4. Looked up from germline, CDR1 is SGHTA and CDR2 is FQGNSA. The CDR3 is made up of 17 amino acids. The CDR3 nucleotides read TGTGCCAGCAGCTTAGCACGGGGGGGCCGCTCCTACAATGAGCAGTTCTTC. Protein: CASSLARGGRSYNEQFF.

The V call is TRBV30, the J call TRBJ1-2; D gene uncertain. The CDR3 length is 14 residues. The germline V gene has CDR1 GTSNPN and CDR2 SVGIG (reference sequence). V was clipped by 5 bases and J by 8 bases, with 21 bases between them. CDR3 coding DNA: TGTGCCTGGGGCGCCAATCAGGCTCGTGGCGGCTACACCTTC. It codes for CAWGANQARGGYTF.

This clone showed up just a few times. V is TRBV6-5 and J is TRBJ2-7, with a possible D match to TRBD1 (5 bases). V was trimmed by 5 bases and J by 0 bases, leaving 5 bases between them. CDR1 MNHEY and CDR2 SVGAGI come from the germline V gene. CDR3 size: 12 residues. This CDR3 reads CASSRGSYEQYF. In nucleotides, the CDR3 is TGTGCCAGCAGTAGGGGCTCCTACGAGCAGTACTTC.

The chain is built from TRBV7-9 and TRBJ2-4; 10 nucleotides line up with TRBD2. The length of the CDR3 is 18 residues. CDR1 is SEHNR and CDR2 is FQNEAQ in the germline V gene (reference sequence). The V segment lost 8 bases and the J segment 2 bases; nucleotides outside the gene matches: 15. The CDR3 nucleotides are TGTGCCAGCGGACTACAAAGCGGGGGGGCCGGAACCAAAAACATTCAGTACTTC. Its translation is CASGLQSGGAGTKNIQYF.

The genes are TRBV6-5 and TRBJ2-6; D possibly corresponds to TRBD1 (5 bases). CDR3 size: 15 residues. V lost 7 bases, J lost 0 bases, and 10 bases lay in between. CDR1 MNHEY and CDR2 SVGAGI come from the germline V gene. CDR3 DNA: TGTGCCAGCAAGAAGGGGTACTCTGGGGCCAACGTCCTGACTTTC. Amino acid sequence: CASKKGYSGANVLTF.

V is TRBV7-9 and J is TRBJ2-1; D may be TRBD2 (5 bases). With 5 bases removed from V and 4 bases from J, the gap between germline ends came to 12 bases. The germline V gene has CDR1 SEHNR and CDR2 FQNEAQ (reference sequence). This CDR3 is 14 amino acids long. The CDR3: CASSVGIGYNEQFF. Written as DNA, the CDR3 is TGTGCCAGCAGCGTCGGGATTGGGTACAATGAGCAGTTCTTC.

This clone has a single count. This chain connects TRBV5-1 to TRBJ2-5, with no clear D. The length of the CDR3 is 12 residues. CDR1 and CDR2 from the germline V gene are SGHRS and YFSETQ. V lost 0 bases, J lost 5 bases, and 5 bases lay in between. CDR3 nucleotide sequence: TGCGCCAGCAGCTTGGACGAGGAGACCCAGTACTTC. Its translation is CASSLDEETQYF.

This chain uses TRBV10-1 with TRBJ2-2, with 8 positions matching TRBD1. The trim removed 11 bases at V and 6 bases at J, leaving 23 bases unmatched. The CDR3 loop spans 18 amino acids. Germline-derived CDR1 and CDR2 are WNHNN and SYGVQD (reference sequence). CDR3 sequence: CAAGVGQDPANVSGELFF. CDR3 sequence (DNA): TGCGCCGCCGGAGTGGGACAGGACCCCGCAAATGTGTCCGGGGAGCTGTTTTTT.

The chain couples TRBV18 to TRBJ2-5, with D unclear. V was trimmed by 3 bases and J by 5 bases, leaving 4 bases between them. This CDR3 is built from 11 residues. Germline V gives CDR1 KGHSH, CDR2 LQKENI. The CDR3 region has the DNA TGTGCCAGCTCACCCTTCGAGACCCAGTACTTC. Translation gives CASSPFETQYF.

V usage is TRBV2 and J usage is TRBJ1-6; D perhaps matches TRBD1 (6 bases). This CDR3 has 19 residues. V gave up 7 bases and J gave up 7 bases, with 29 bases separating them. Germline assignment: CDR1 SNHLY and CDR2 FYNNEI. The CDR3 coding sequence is TGTGCCAGCATGGGGGCCATGGGGGCCTATTCCCCAGGGAATTCACCCCTCCACTTT. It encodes CASMGAMGAYSPGNSPLHF.

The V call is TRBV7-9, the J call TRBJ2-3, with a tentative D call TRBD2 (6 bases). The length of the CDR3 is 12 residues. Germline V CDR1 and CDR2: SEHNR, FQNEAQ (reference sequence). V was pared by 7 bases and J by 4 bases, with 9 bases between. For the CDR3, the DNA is TGTGCCAGCATGGGGGGAGCAGATACGCAGTATTTT. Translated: CASMGGADTQYF.

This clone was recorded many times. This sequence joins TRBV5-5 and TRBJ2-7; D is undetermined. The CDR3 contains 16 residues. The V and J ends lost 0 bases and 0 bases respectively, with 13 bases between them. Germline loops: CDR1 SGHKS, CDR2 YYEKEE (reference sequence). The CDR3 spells CASSLATGFSSYEQYF. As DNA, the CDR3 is TGTGCCAGCAGCTTGGCAACCGGTTTTAGCTCCTACGAGCAGTACTTC.

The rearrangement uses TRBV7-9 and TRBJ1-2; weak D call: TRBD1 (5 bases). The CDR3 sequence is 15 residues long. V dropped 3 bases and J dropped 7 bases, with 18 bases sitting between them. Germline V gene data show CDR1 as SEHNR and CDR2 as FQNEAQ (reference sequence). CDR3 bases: TGTGCCAGCAGCTTTTTGTCGGCAGGGCACGGTGGCTACACCTTC. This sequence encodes CASSFLSAGHGGYTF.

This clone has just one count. This chain's CDR3 is CASSITSGEGTQYF. The CDR3 DNA is TGTGCCAGTAGTATCACTAGCGGGGAAGGTACGCAGTATTTT. This sequence joins TRBV19 and TRBJ2-3; 10 nucleotides line up with TRBD2. Trimming removed 3 bases from V and 8 bases from J; junction bases left unmatched: 5. The germline gives CDR1 LNHDA, CDR2 SQIVND (reference sequence). The CDR3 is 14 amino acids.

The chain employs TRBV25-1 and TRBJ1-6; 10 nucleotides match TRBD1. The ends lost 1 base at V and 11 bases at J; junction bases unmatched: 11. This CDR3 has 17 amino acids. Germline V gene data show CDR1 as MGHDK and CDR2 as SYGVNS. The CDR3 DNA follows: TGTGCCAGCAGTGAATTAGGACGGGACAGGGGCCCGGCACCCCTCCACTTT. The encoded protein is CASSELGRDRGPAPLHF.

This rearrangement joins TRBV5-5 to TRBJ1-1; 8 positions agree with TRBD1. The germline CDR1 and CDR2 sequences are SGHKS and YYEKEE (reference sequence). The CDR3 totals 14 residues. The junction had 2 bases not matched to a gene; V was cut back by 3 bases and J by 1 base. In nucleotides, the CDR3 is TGTGCCAGCAGCTCACAGGGGGGGAACACTGAAGCTTTCTTT. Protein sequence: CASSSQGGNTEAFF.

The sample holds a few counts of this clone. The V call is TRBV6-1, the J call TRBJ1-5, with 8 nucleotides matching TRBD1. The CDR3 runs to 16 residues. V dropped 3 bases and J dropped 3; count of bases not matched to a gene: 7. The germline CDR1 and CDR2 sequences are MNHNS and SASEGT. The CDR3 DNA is TGTGCCAGCAGTGATGGGGACAGGCGTACCAATCAGCCCCAGCATTTT. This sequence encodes CASSDGDRRTNQPQHF.

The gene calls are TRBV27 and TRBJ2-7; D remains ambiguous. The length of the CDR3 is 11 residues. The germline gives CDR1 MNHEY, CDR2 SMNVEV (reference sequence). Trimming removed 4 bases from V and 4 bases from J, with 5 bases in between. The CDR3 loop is CASSSVYEQYF. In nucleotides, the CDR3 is TGTGCCAGCAGTTCGGTTTACGAGCAGTACTTC.

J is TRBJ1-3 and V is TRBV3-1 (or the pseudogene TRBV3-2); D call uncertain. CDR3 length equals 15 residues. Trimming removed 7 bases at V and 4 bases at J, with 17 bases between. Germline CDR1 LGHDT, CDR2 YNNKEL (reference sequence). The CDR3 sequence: CASTKFGFLGNTIYF. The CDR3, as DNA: TGTGCCAGCACCAAGTTCGGGTTTTTGGGAAACACCATATATTTT.

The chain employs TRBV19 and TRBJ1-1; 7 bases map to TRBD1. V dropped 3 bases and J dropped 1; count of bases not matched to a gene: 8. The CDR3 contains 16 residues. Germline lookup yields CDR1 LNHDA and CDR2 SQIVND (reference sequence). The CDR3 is CASSIWVAGGNTEAFF. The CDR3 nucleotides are TGTGCCAGTAGTATTTGGGTGGCAGGGGGGAACACTGAAGCTTTCTTT.

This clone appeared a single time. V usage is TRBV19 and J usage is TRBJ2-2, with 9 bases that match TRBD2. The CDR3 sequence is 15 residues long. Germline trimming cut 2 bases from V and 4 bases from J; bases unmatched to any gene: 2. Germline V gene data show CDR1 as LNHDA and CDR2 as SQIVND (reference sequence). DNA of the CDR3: TGTGCCAGTAGTATACAGACTAGCGGCACCGGGGAGCTGTTTTTT. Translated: CASSIQTSGTGELFF.